The 4 T cell receptor beta chains reported below all come from one sample, sequenced in a study of siplizumab effects on memory and regulatory T cells. Using immunoSEQ multiplex PCR, the repertoire was profiled, and TCRdb retains in-frame clones only, with some absent. This sample has around 99,000 clones; approximately 90% occur once, and the top ten carry under 0.75%. The sample consisted of Tregs sorted from blood. The receptors stem from a human donor in good health.

The chain carries TRBV5-1 and TRBJ1-5; D perhaps matches TRBD1 (6 bases). CDR3 size: 14 residues. Per germline, CDR1 SGHRS and CDR2 YFSETQ. V lost 4 bases and J 2 bases, leaving 10 bases between the germline ends. CDR3 amino acids: CASSLDSRNQPQHF. The CDR3 DNA sequence: TGCGCCAGCAGCCTGGACAGTCGCAATCAGCCCCAGCATTTT.

The J gene is TRBJ2-1, the V gene TRBV11-2, with D unclear. The CDR3 consists of 13 residues. CDR1 and CDR2 from the germline V gene are SGHAT and FQNNGV. Trimming stripped 3 bases from V and 4 bases from J, with 7 bases between. In nucleotides, the CDR3 is TGTGCCAGCAGCTTCTCACAGTACAATGAGCAGTTCTTC. Translating it yields CASSFSQYNEQFF.

V and J are TRBV10-3 and TRBJ2-7; no clear D. The CDR3 runs 13 residues. Trimming stripped 6 bases from V and 0 bases from J, with 9 bases between. Germline V gives CDR1 ENHRY, CDR2 SYGVKD. CDR3 nucleotides: TGTGCCATCAGGTCCAGGAACTCCTACGAGCAGTACTTC. Translation: CAIRSRNSYEQYF.

This clone was picked up one time. The chain links TRBV7-9 to TRBJ1-1; 7 bases match TRBD1. The CDR3 extends over 13 amino acids. Germline trimming cut 5 bases from V and 1 base from J; bases unmatched to any gene: 1. Germline V gives CDR1 SEHNR, CDR2 FQNEAQ (reference sequence). The CDR3 protein is CASSRDRNTEAFF. For the CDR3, the DNA is TGTGCCAGCAGCCGGGACAGGAACACTGAAGCTTTCTTT.